Described below is a single TCR beta chain sequence and its context. The antigen is unknown. Germline V CDR1 and CDR2: SGHVS, FQNEAQ. Trimming took off 1 base at V and 7 bases at J, with 11 bases between the two ends. The CDR3 sequence is 14 residues long. This specimen comes from a study of T cell repertoires in cytomegalovirus infection. TCRdb used MiXCR to reprocess the reads, holding one entry per CDR3 protein. This sample has about 830,000 distinct CDR3 sequences, with 32% found just once. Sequences were derived from cultured CD8+ T cells from PBMCs, sampled from culture after CMV antigen stimulation. The sequence was obtained from a human donor in good health (CMV status not recorded). Some clones in this sample may be carry-over from other donors' samples. The chain links TRBV7-8 to TRBJ1-5; no clear D gene. CDR3 nucleotides: TGTGCCAGCAGCTTAGTACGGGAAAGGCAGCCCCAGCATTTT. Translation gives CASSLVRERQPQHF.